The 26 T cell receptor beta chains given below trace back to one sample, sequenced in a study of T cell repertoires in cytomegalovirus infection. In TCRdb, the reads were re-called with MiXCR into one record per CDR3 protein. The repertoire holds about 60,000 distinct CDR3 sequences, with around 21% as singletons. Antigen specificity for these receptors is unknown. The starting material was CD8+ T cells from cultured PBMCs, obtained from culture after CMV antigen stimulation. The receptors were gathered from a human donor in good health (CMV status not recorded). Some clones in this sample may be carry-over from other donors' samples.

The chain combines TRBV4-2 with TRBJ2-7; perhaps TRBD2 as D (5 bases). The CDR3 is made up of 16 amino acids. The germline CDR1 and CDR2 sequences are LGHNA and YNFKEQ. V lost 0 bases and J lost 0, with 12 bases in between. DNA for the CDR3: TGTGCCAGCAGCCAAGAGGCGGGCACTAGCTCCTACGAGCAGTACTTC. It encodes CASSQEAGTSSYEQYF.

V is TRBV2 and J is TRBJ1-5; D remains unclear. Germline V lookup: CDR1 SNHLY, CDR2 FYNNEI. Trimming removed 6 bases at V and 4 bases at J, with 16 bases between. The length of the CDR3 is 15 residues. The CDR3 DNA sequence: TGTGCCAGCAGGGAGGCCTACAGATTGAATCAGCCCCAGCATTTT. Encoded protein: CASREAYRLNQPQHF. The variable domain in full, with the rest retrieved from reference TRBV2 and TRBJ1-5, is EPEVTQTPSHQVTQMGQEVILRCVPISNHLYFYWYRQILGQKVEFLVSFYNNEISEKSEIFDDQFSVERPDGSNFTLKIRSTKLEDSAMYFCASREAYRLNQPQHFGDGTRLSIL.

This clonotype was observed many times. The V gene is TRBV11-2, the J gene TRBJ2-3; D may be TRBD1 (5 bases). V gave up 2 bases and J gave up 2 bases, with 8 bases separating them. The length of the CDR3 is 14 residues. From germline, CDR1 is SGHAT and CDR2 FQNNGV. The CDR3 DNA reads TGTGCCAGCAGCTTAATCAGGGACACAGATACGCAGTATTTT. It translates to CASSLIRDTDTQYF.

This clonotype was observed a handful of times. The genes are TRBV7-6 and TRBJ1-1; D possibly corresponds to TRBD1 (5 bases). V was shortened by 5 bases and J by 8 bases, with 18 bases between the two germline ends. Germline loops: CDR1 SGHVS, CDR2 FNYEAQ. The CDR3 length is 14 residues. CDR3 in amino acids: CASSLGRGFGEAFF. The CDR3 DNA sequence: TGTGCCAGCAGCCTCGGACGGGGCTTTGGGGAAGCTTTCTTT.

This chain links TRBV6-6 with TRBJ1-4; D may be TRBD1 (6 bases). The CDR3 extends over 14 amino acids. V was shortened by 2 bases and J by 7 bases, with 11 bases between the two germline ends. Germline loops: CDR1 MNHNY, CDR2 SVGAGI (reference sequence). This CDR3 is CASSYGRGFEKLFF. The CDR3 coding sequence is TGTGCCAGCAGTTACGGCAGGGGCTTTGAAAAACTGTTTTTT.

This clonotype was recorded a few times. This sequence joins TRBV7-2 and TRBJ2-1; D is possibly TRBD2 (5 bases). The V end lost 1 base, the J end lost 0 bases, and 10 bases lay between the germline ends. Germline V CDR1 and CDR2: SGHTA, FQGNSA. This CDR3 spans 16 amino acids. The CDR3 region is CASSLVPGSSYNEQFF. In nucleotides, the CDR3 is TGTGCCAGCAGCTTAGTCCCGGGGAGCTCCTACAATGAGCAGTTCTTC.

The V call is TRBV28, the J call TRBJ2-5; TRBD1 aligns across 9 bases. With V trimmed by 4 bases and J by 3 bases, 6 bases remained unmatched. From germline, CDR1 is MDHEN and CDR2 SYDVKM. The CDR3 has 15 residues. For the CDR3, the DNA is TGTGCCAGCAGTTCGCCGAGGACAGGGGAAGAGACCCAGTACTTC. It is translated as CASSSPRTGEETQYF.

This rearrangement joins TRBV6-2 or TRBV6-3 to TRBJ2-1, with D possibly TRBD1 on 6 matching bases. Trimming pared 4 bases from V and 6 bases from J, leaving 10 bases between. CDR3 size: 13 residues. In germline, CDR1 is MNHEY, CDR2 SVGEGT. CDR3 in DNA: TGTGCCAGCAGTTTCGGGACACCCAATGAGCAGTTCTTC. Translation gives CASSFGTPNEQFF.

This rearrangement joins TRBV28 to TRBJ2-3; 13 nucleotides line up with TRBD2. Germline loops: CDR1 MDHEN, CDR2 SYDVKM. The CDR3 length is 18 residues. J lost 0 bases, V lost 6 bases, and 9 bases had no gene match. CDR3 sequence reads: CASSRTSGGGTSTDTQYF. As DNA, the CDR3 is TGTGCCAGCAGCCGGACTAGCGGGGGAGGGACTAGCACAGATACGCAGTATTTT.

V and J are TRBV7-6 and TRBJ2-2; 13 nucleotides align to TRBD2. The CDR3 is 17 amino acids. The V gene end was trimmed by 4 bases and the J gene end by 0 bases; junction bases not matched to a gene: 2. From germline, CDR1 is SGHVS and CDR2 FNYEAQ. The CDR3 loop is CASSSGLAGTNTGELFF. The DNA of the CDR3 is TGTGCCAGCAGCTCGGGACTAGCGGGGACGAACACCGGGGAGCTGTTTTTT.

V and J are TRBV7-9 and TRBJ2-2; 10 bases are a match to TRBD1. Germline CDR1 reads SEHNR; CDR2 reads FQNEAQ (reference sequence). The trim removed 2 bases at V and 4 bases at J, leaving 4 bases unmatched. CDR3 length: 16 amino acids. The CDR3 coding sequence is TGTGCCAGCAGCTTAAAGGGGACAGGGGCCACCGGGGAGCTGTTTTTT. This translates into CASSLKGTGATGELFF.

The V call is TRBV7-6, the J call TRBJ2-3; 8 bases match TRBD2. The CDR3 consists of 15 residues. Germline V lookup: CDR1 SGHVS, CDR2 FNYEAQ. V was clipped by 5 bases and J by 6 bases; unmatched bases: 10. CDR3: CASSKPSGPADTQYF. The CDR3, as DNA: TGTGCCAGCAGCAAGCCTAGCGGGCCGGCGGATACGCAGTATTTT.

As regards this clonotype: Given a much more abundant clone one base away, this may be a read error. J is TRBJ2-1 and V is TRBV27; D is uncertain. V was trimmed by 7 bases and J by 5 bases, leaving 12 bases between them. The CDR3 runs 13 residues. Per germline, CDR1 MNHEY and CDR2 SMNVEV (reference sequence). CDR3 DNA sequence: TGTGCCAGCAACCTACAGAACCACAATGAGCAGTTCTTC. This translates into CASNLQNHNEQFF.

V is TRBV29-1 and J is TRBJ2-3, with unresolved D. The ends were cut back, 4 bases at V and 0 bases at J, with 8 bases in the middle. This CDR3 is built from 13 residues. CDR1 SQVTM and CDR2 ANQGSEA come from the germline V gene. CDR3 nucleotide sequence: TGCAGCGTTGGGGGTCGAAGCACAGATACGCAGTATTTT. The encoded protein is CSVGGRSTDTQYF.

This chain joins TRBV5-1 and TRBJ1-2; 8 bases align to TRBD1. CDR3 length: 16 residues. V gave up 5 bases and J gave up 2 bases; unmatched junction bases: 11. Germline CDR1 reads SGHRS; CDR2 reads YFSETQ. The CDR3 here is CASSLAWTGPNYGYTF. CDR3 DNA: TGCGCCAGCAGTCTTGCCTGGACAGGGCCAAACTATGGCTACACCTTC.

CDR3 residues: CASSGGGSSYNEQFF. CDR3 bases: TGTGCCAGCAGTGGCGGGGGCAGTTCCTACAATGAGCAGTTCTTC. The chain joins TRBV12-3 or TRBV12-4 to TRBJ2-1; D is perhaps TRBD2 (7 bases). CDR3 length equals 15 residues. The V end was cut by 5 bases, the J end by 1 base, with 12 bases between.

This chain links TRBV12-3 or TRBV12-4 with TRBJ1-4; 7 bases line up with TRBD1. The V gene end was trimmed by 8 bases and the J gene end by 5 bases; junction bases not matched to a gene: 5. There are 13 residues in the CDR3. The CDR3 reads CASSSQGNEKLFF. The CDR3 DNA reads as TGTGCCAGCTCATCACAGGGGAATGAAAAACTGTTTTTT.

This clonotype turned up a few times. This sequence joins TRBV7-8 and TRBJ1-1; possibly TRBD1 for D (6 bases). Trimming stripped 3 bases from V and 7 bases from J, with 9 bases between. Germline CDR1 SGHVS, CDR2 FQNEAQ. There are 12 residues in the CDR3. Written as DNA, the CDR3 is TGTGCCAGCAGCTTCGGACAGTTTGAAGCTTTCTTT. Amino acids: CASSFGQFEAFF.

This clonotype has only a few counts. The chain is built from TRBV7-2 and TRBJ2-7; D is perhaps TRBD1 (6 bases). Per the germline V gene, CDR1 is SGHTA and CDR2 is FQGNSA. V was clipped by 8 bases and J by 1 base, with 21 bases between them. The CDR3 consists of 16 residues. Written as DNA, the CDR3 is TGTGCCAGCGCCAAAAACCGGGACAAGGGATCCTACGAGCAGTACTTC. Translated: CASAKNRDKGSYEQYF.

This rearrangement joins TRBV7-3 to TRBJ1-1, with TRBD1 identical over 11 bases. V trimming: 4 bases; J trimming: 0 bases; junction bases outside the gene matches: 4. The germline CDR1 and CDR2 sequences are SGHTA and FQGTGA. The CDR3 is 16 amino acids. CDR3 region: CASSSGQGAVNTEAFF. The CDR3 DNA reads as TGTGCCAGCAGCTCCGGACAGGGGGCTGTGAACACTGAAGCTTTCTTT.

This clonotype turned up a few times. V and J are TRBV12-3 or TRBV12-4 and TRBJ2-7; D not resolved. This CDR3 comprises 13 residues. V dropped 3 bases and J dropped 4 bases, with 10 bases sitting between them. CDR3 region: CASSFIQQYEQYF. CDR3 DNA sequence: TGTGCCAGCAGTTTCATCCAGCAATACGAGCAGTACTTC.

The chain couples TRBV12-3 or TRBV12-4 to TRBJ1-1; TRBD1 is a possible D gene (5 bases). The CDR3 is 14 amino acids. The V end was cut by 6 bases, the J end by 0 bases, with 11 bases between. The CDR3 nucleotides are TGTGCCAGCAGGGGACGGGACTTGAACACTGAAGCTTTCTTT. This translates into CASRGRDLNTEAFF.

This rearrangement joins TRBV28 to TRBJ1-5; unclear D gene. Deletions cut 3 bases from V and 4 bases from J, with 13 bases between. The V gene's germline CDR1 is MDHEN and CDR2 SYDVKM. The length of the CDR3 is 15 residues. As DNA, the CDR3 is TGTGCCAGCAGTTTGCCCCCCGGGCCTAATCAGCCCCAGCATTTT. Protein sequence: CASSLPPGPNQPQHF.

The chain couples TRBV13 to TRBJ2-5; 8 bases are shared with TRBD1. The V and J ends lost 5 bases and 5 bases, in that order; junction bases with no gene match: 10. Germline CDR1 and CDR2: PRHDT and FYEKMQ (reference sequence). This CDR3 is 15 amino acids long. The CDR3 loop is CASSLMAGGLETQYF. DNA for the CDR3: TGTGCCAGCAGCCTTATGGCAGGGGGCCTCGAGACCCAGTACTTC.

This clonotype was observed a handful of times. The rearrangement joins TRBV7-2 to TRBJ2-1, with D possibly matching TRBD2 (6 bases). CDR1 is SGHTA and CDR2 is FQGNSA in the germline V gene. The CDR3 consists of 14 residues. Trimming cost V 5 bases and J 1 base, with 9 bases left between them. The CDR3 sequence is CASSGSGSYNEQFF. The CDR3 nucleotides read TGTGCCAGCAGCGGGAGCGGGTCCTACAATGAGCAGTTCTTC.

There are a few counts of this clonotype. The chain has TRBV7-8 and TRBJ2-7; tentatively, D is TRBD1 (5 bases). Germline assignment: CDR1 SGHVS and CDR2 FQNEAQ. V was cut by 1 base and J by 5 bases, with 18 bases left in between. There are 16 residues in the CDR3. The CDR3: CASSLGVGHPINEQYF. The CDR3 nucleotides are TGTGCCAGCAGCTTAGGAGTGGGGCACCCGATTAACGAGCAGTACTTC.